This T cell receptor (beta chain) was sequenced for a study of cytomegalovirus exposure and HLA in healthy donors. This CDR3 contains 13 residues. Germline V gives CDR1 MGHDK, CDR2 SYGVNS. Trimming cost V 3 bases and J 8 bases; bases outside gene matches: 4. The PCR contained 60 Vbeta and 13 Jbeta primers. In the original analysis: In a later analysis, of 80 million or so unique beta chains, about 10 million appeared in at least two donors. Assay: immunoSEQ multiplex PCR; the TCRdb copy retains only in-frame clones and omits some. The D gene and trimming were derived from the DNA, and the V and J assignments and clone size from that table. The data hold over 150,000 clones, with 73% observed a single time. Regarding this clone: The target antigen is unknown.

Regarding the study as a whole: A missense variant in DCLRE1C was later tied to TCR beta V- and J-gene trimming. 16,951 TCR beta sequences were associated with HLA alleles at 0.05 false discovery rate in a later analysis.

The chain employs TRBV25-1 and TRBJ2-4; 7 bases map to TRBD2. The source is a woman younger than 35 in good health and CMV-seropositive. Sequencing was carried out using PBMCs. The CDR3 spells CASSDPGRDIQYF. Here the CDR3 DNA reads TGTGCCAGCAGTGATCCAGGGAGGGACATTCAGTACTTC. The full variable domain, in which reference TRBV25-1 and TRBJ2-4 provide the parts outside the CDR3, is EADIYQTPRYLVIGTGKKITLECSQTMGHDKMYWYQQDPGMELHLIHYSYGVNSTEKGDLSSESTVSRIRTEHFPLTLESARPSHTSQYLCASSDPGRDIQYFGAGTRLSVL.